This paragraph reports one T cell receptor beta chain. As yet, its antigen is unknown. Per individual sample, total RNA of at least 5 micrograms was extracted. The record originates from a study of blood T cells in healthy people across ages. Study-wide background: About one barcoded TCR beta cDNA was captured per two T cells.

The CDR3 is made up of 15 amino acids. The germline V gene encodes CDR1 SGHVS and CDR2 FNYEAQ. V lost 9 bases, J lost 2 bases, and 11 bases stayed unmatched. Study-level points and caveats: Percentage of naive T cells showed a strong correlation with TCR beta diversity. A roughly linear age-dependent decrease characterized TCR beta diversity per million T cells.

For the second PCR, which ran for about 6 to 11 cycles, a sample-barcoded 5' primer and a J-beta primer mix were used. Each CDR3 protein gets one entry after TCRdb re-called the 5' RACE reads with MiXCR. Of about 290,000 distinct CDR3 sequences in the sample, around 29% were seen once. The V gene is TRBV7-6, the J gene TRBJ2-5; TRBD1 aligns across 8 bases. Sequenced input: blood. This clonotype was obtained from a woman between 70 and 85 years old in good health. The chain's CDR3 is CASSSGTGFQETQYF. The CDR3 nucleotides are TGTGCCAGTTCCTCCGGGACAGGCTTTCAAGAGACCCAGTACTTC.